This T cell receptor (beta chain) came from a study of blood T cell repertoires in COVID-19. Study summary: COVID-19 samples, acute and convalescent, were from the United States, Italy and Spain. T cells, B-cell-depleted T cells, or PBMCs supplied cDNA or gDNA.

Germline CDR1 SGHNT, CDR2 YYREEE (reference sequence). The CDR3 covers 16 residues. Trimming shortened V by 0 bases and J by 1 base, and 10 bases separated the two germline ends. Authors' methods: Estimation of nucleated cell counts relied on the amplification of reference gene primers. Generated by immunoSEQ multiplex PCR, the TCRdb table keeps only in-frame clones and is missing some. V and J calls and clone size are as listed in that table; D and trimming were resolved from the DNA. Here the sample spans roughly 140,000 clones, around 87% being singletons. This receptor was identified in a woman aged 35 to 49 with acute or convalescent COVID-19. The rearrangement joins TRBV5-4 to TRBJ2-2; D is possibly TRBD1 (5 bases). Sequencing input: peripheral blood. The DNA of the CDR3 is TGTGCCAGCAGCTTGGGACAGTTGGGGAACACCGGGGAGCTGTTTTTT. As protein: CASSLGQLGNTGELFF.